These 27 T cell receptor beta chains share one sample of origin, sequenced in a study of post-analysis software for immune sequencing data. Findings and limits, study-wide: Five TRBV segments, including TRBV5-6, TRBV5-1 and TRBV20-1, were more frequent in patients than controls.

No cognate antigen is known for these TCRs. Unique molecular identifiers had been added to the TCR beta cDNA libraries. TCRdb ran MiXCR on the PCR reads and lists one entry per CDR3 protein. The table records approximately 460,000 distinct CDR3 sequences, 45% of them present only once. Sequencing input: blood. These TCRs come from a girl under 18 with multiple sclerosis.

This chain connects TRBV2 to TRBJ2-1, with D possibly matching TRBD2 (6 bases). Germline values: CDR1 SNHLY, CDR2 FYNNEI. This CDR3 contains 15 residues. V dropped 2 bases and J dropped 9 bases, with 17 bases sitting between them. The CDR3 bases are TGTGCCAGCAGTGAACGCGGGATTATAAGTAGTGAGCAGTTCTTC. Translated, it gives CASSERGIISSEQFF.

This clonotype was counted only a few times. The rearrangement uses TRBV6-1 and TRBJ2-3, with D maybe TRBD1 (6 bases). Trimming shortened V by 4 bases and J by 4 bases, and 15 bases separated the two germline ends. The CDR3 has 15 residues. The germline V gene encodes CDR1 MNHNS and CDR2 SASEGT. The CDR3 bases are TGTGCCAGCAGTGTACAGGGTGGGTCACCAGATACGCAGTATTTT. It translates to CASSVQGGSPDTQYF.

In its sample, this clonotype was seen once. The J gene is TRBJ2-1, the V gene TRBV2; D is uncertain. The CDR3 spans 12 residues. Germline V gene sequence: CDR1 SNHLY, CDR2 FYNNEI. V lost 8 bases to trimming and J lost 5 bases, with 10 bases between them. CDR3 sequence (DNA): TGTGCCAGCCGGGCCCTCCACAATGAGCAGTTCTTC. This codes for CASRALHNEQFF.

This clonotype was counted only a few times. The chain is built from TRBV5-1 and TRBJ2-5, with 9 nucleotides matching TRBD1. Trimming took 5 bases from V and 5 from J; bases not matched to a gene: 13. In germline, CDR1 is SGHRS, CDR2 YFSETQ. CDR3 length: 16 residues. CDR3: CASRSGLRTGAETQYF. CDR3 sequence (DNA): TGCGCCAGCAGGTCTGGTTTAAGGACAGGGGCGGAGACCCAGTACTTC.

The CDR3 DNA reads TGCGCCAGCAGCCAAGATGGCAGGGGTCGCGGGGTAGAGACCCAGTACTTC. Translation gives CASSQDGRGRGVETQYF. The chain recombines TRBV4-1 with TRBJ2-5; possibly TRBD1 or TRBD2 for D (6 bases each). Trimming stripped 0 bases from V and 4 bases from J, with 18 bases between. The germline V gene has CDR1 MGHRA and CDR2 YSYEKL. The CDR3 totals 17 residues.

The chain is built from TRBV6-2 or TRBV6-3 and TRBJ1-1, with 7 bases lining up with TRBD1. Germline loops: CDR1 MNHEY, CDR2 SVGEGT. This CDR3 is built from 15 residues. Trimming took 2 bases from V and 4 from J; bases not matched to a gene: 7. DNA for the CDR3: TGTGCCAGCAGTTACATCGGCTGGACAGGCACTGAAGCTTTCTTT. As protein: CASSYIGWTGTEAFF.

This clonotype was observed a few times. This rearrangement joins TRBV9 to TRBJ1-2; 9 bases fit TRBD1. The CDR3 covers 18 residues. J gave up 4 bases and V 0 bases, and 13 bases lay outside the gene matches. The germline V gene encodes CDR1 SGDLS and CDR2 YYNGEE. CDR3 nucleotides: TGTGCCAGCAGCGTAGCGGTTACCAACAGGGGGCTGGGCTATGGCTACACCTTC. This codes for CASSVAVTNRGLGYGYTF.

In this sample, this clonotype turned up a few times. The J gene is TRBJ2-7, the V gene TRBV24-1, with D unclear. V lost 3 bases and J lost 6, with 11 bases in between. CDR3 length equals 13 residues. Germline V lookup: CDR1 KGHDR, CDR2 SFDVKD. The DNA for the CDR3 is TGTGCCACCAGTGATGAGACGGAGACCGAGCAGTACTTC. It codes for CATSDETETEQYF.

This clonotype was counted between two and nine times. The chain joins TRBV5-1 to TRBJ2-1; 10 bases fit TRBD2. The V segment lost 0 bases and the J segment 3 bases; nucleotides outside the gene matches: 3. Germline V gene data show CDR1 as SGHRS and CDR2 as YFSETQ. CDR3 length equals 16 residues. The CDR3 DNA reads TGCGCCAGCAGCTTGGGTTCTAGCGGGGGCTACAATGAGCAGTTCTTC. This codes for CASSLGSSGGYNEQFF.

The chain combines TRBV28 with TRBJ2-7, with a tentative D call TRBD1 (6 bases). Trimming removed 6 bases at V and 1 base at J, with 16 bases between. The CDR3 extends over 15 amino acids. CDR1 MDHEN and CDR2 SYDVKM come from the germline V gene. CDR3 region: CASRSGDKGSYEQYF. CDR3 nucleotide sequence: TGTGCCAGCAGGTCTGGGGACAAGGGTTCCTACGAGCAGTACTTC. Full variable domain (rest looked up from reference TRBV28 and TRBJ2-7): DVKVTQSSRYLVKRTGEKVFLECVQDMDHENMFWYRQDPGLGLRLIYFSYDVKMKEKGDIPEGYSVSREKKERFSLILESASTNQTSMYLCASRSGDKGSYEQYFGPGTRLTVT.

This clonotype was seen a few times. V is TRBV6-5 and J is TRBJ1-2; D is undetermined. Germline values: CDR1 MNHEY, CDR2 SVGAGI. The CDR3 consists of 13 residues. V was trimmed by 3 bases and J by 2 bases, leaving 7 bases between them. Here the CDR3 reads CASSYRTNYGYTF. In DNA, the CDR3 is TGTGCCAGCAGTTATCGTACCAACTATGGCTACACCTTC.

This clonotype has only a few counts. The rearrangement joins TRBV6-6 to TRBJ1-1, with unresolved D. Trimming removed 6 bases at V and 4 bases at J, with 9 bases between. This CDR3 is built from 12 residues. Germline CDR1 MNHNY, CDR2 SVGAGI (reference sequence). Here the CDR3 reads CASRGKGTEAFF. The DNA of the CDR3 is TGTGCCAGCAGGGGAAAGGGCACTGAAGCTTTCTTT.

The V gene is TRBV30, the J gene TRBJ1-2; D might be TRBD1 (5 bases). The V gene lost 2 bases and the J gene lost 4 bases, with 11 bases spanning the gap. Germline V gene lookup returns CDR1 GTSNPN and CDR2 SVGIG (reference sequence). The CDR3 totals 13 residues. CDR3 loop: CAWSLSGTYGYTF. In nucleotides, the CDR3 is TGTGCCTGGAGTCTCTCCGGGACCTATGGCTACACCTTC.

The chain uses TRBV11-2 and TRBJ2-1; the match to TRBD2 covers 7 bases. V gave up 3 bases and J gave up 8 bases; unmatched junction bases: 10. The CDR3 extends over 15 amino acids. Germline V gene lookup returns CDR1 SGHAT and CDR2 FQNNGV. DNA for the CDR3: TGTGCCAGCAGCTTGGGGGGGAGGGCCTCGGATGAGCAGTTCTTC. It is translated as CASSLGGRASDEQFF.

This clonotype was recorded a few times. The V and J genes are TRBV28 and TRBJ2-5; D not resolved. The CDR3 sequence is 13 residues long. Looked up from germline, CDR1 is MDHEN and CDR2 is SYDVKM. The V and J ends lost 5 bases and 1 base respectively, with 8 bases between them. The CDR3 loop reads CASSLYSQETQYF. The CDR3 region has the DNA TGTGCCAGCAGTCTCTACTCCCAAGAGACCCAGTACTTC.

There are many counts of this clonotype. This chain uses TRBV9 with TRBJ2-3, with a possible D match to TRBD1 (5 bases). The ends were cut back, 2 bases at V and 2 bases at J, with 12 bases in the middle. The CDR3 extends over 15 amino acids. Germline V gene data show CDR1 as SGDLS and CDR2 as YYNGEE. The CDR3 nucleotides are TGTGCCAGCAGCGTCGGACAAACCAACACAGATACGCAGTATTTT. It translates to CASSVGQTNTDTQYF.

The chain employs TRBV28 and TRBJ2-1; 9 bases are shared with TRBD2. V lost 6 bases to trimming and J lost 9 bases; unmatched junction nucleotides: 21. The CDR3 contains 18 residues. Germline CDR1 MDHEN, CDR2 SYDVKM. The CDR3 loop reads CASSPTSLYGLARPEQFF. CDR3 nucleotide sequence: TGTGCCAGCAGCCCTACCTCCCTTTATGGACTAGCGCGACCTGAGCAGTTCTTC.

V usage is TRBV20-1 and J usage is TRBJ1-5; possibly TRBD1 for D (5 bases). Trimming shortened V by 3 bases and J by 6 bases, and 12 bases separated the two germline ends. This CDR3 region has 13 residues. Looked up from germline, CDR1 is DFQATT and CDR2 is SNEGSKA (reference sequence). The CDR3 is CSARDTLAQPQHF. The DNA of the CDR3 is TGCAGTGCTAGGGACACCTTGGCTCAGCCCCAGCATTTT.

The DNA of the CDR3 is TGCAGTGCTAGAGCGGGAATTTCCTACGAGCAGTACTTC. Its translation: CSARAGISYEQYF. The J gene is TRBJ2-7, the V gene TRBV20-1, with a tentative D call TRBD2 (5 bases). The V and J ends lost 1 base and 1 base respectively, with 8 bases between them. This CDR3 comprises 13 residues. Germline V gives CDR1 DFQATT, CDR2 SNEGSKA (reference sequence).

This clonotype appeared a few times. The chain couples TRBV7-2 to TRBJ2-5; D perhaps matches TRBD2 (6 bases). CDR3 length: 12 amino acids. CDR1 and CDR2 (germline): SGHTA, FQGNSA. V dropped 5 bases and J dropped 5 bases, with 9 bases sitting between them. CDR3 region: CASSAGSETQYF. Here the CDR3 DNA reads TGTGCCAGCAGCGCGGGGTCGGAGACCCAGTACTTC.

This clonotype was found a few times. CDR3 loop: CASSLDGTSSYNEQFF. CDR3 coding DNA: TGCGCCAGCAGCTTGGATGGGACGAGCTCCTACAATGAGCAGTTCTTC. The chain employs TRBV5-1 and TRBJ2-1; D assignment may be TRBD1 or TRBD2 (5 bases each). The CDR3 length is 16 residues. CDR1 and CDR2 (germline): SGHRS, YFSETQ. The V gene lost 0 bases and the J gene lost 0 bases, with 10 bases spanning the gap.

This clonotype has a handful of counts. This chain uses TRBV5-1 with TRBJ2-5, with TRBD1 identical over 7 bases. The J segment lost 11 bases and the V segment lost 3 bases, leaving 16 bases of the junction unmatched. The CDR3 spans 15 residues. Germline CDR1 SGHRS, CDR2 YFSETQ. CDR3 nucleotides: TGCGCCAGCAGCTACGGAGGAAACAGGGGAAGGGAGCAGTACTTC. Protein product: CASSYGGNRGREQYF.

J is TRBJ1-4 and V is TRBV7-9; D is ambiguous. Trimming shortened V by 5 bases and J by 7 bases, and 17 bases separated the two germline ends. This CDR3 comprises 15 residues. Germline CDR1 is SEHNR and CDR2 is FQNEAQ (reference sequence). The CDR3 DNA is TGTGCCAGCAGCCCAAGGGAGGAAGGGAGTGAAAAACTGTTTTTT. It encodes CASSPREEGSEKLFF.

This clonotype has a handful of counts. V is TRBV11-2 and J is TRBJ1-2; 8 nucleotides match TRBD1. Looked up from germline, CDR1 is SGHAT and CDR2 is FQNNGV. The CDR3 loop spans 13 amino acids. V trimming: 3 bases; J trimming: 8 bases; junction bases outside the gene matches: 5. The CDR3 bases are TGTGCCAGCAGCTTCGACAGGGGTGGAGGCTACACCTTC. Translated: CASSFDRGGGYTF.

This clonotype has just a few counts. CDR3 protein: CASSQAQLGETQYF. DNA for the CDR3: TGTGCCAGCAGCCAAGCACAGCTCGGGGAGACCCAGTACTTC. The chain combines TRBV4-2 with TRBJ2-5; D ambiguous. Trimming removed 1 base from V and 5 bases from J, with 11 bases in between. Germline CDR1 is LGHNA and CDR2 is YNFKEQ. The CDR3 contains 14 residues.

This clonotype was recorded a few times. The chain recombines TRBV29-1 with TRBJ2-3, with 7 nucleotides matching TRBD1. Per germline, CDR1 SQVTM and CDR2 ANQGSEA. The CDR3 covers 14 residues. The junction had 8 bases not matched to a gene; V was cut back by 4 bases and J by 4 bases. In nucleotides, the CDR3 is TGCAGCGTTGGACAGCGACAGGGCTCAGATACGCAGTATTTT. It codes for CSVGQRQGSDTQYF.

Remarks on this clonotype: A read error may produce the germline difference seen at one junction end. In nucleotides, the CDR3 is TGCAGTGCCGGACGGGGGGCTCGACGGAATGGGCAGTTCTTC. Amino acid sequence: CSAGRGARRNGQFF. The chain has TRBV20-1 and TRBJ2-1; tentative D call: TRBD2 (7 bases). Germline lookup yields CDR1 DFQATT and CDR2 SNEGSKA (reference sequence). This CDR3 is 14 amino acids long.